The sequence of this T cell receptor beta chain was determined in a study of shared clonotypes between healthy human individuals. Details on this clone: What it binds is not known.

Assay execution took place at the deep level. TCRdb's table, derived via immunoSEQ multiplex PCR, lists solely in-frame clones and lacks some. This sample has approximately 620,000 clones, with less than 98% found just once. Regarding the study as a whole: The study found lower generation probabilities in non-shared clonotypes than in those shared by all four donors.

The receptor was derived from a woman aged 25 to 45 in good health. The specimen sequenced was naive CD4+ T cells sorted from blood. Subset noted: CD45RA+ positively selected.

The chain's CDR3 is CASSTRGAQHF. The CDR3 DNA follows: TGTGCCAGTAGTACCCGCGGGGCCCAGCATTTT. The rearrangement links TRBV19 to TRBJ1-5; no clear D gene. The CDR3 loop spans 11 amino acids. CDR1 and CDR2 from the germline V gene are LNHDA and SQIVND (reference sequence). V was cut by 4 bases and J by 11 bases, with 9 bases left in between.